One and the same sample provided the 21 T cell receptor beta chains below, sequenced in a study of tumor-infiltrating lymphocytes in primary liver carcinoma. Scientists recovered RNA and DNA together from roughly 18-30 mg of unsorted bulk tissue. TCR beta cDNA came from approximately 540 ng total RNA, primed with a constant-region primer. Slightly modified ARM-PCR, run as three nested multiplex PCR rounds, produced the TCR beta libraries. Use of TRBV1-TRBV30 forward primers with a C-beta reverse primer characterized the first two PCR rounds, which lasted approximately 11 cycles each. TCRdb analysed the multiplex PCR reads with MiXCR anew, one entry per CDR3 protein. This table has about 120,000 distinct CDR3 sequences, nearly 70% appearing once. Input material: tumor-adjacent normal liver tissue. The receptors were gathered from a woman in her fifties or sixties with primary liver carcinoma and hepatitis B virus infection.

On this clonotype itself: A much bigger clone sits one base away, suggesting this may be a read error. The V and J genes are TRBV4-1 and TRBJ1-1; D is unclear. The CDR3 totals 14 residues. CDR1 and CDR2 (germline): MGHRA, YSYEKL. The CDR3 reads CTSSQFGYDTEAFF. CDR3 nucleotide sequence: TGCACCAGCAGCCAATTTGGGTATGATACTGAAGCTTTCTTT.

With regard to this clonotype: A much bigger clone sits one base away, suggesting this may be a read error. The conserved phenylalanine or tryptophan is not found at the CDR3 terminus, so this likely reflects a read error. The chain uses TRBV28 and TRBJ1-1; 10 nucleotides align to TRBD1. CDR1 and CDR2 from the germline V gene are MDHEN and SYDVKM. The junction had 8 bases not matched to a gene; V was cut back by 9 bases and J by 4 bases. This CDR3 comprises 14 residues. CDR3 loop: CASQTGGSGTEAFL. CDR3 in DNA: TGTGCCAGTCAGACAGGGGGCAGTGGCACTGAAGCTTTCTTG.

The rearrangement links TRBV7-3 to TRBJ2-3, with 13 bases fitting TRBD2. V shed 5 bases and J 4 bases; nucleotides not matched to a gene: 3. This CDR3 has 15 amino acids. Germline V gene sequence: CDR1 SGHTA, CDR2 FQGTGA. The DNA of the CDR3 is TGTGCCAGCAGCCGGACTAGCGGGAGAGCAGATACGCAGTATTTT. The encoded protein is CASSRTSGRADTQYF.

Concerning this clonotype: The junction departs from germline at one end; a sequencing error may be responsible. The chain combines TRBV11-1 with TRBJ2-3; D is unresolved. Germline V gives CDR1 SGHAT, CDR2 FQDESV (reference sequence). The CDR3 sequence is 14 residues long. The CDR3 DNA reads as TGTGCCAGCAACTTAAGGCAACGTGCGCGAGAGTCTCCCTTT. It specifies CASNLRQRARESPF.

For this clonotype: The CDR3 does not end in the conserved phenylalanine or tryptophan, so this is likely a read error. The chain employs TRBV10-3 and TRBJ2-7; possible D gene TRBD2, 5 bases. The CDR3 has 14 residues. V lost 4 bases and J lost 7, with 17 bases in between. CDR1 is ENHRY and CDR2 is SYGVKD in the germline V gene. CDR3 nucleotide sequence: TGTGCCATCAGTGCCAACCTGGAGGAGGTTGAGCAGTACCTC. This gives the protein CAISANLEEVEQYL.

For this clonotype: This may stem from a read error, because a much larger clone lies one nucleotide away. The chain combines TRBV28 with TRBJ1-2, with TRBD1 as a possible D gene (5 bases). CDR3 size: 17 residues. Trimming pared 3 bases from V and 4 bases from J, leaving 21 bases between. CDR1 is MDHEN, CDR2 SYDVKM, per germline. DNA for the CDR3: TGTGCCAGCAGTTTGGGAGGGGCCCAGGATATCAGCTATGGCTACACCTTC. Translation gives CASSLGGAQDISYGYTF.

Comment on this clonotype: A much larger clone differs from this one at a single base, so this may be a read error. The chain has TRBV28 and TRBJ1-2; D remains ambiguous. This CDR3 spans 14 amino acids. The germline V gene encodes CDR1 MDHEN and CDR2 SYDVKM. This CDR3 reads CASGLAQLNYGYTF. CDR3 nucleotides: TGTGCCAGCGGTTTAGCACAGCTTAACTATGGCTACACCTTC.

For this clonotype: It may be a read error: a sequence one base away is much more abundant. Since no conserved phenylalanine or tryptophan closes the CDR3, a read error is the likely cause. This chain uses TRBV6-5 with TRBJ1-5; TRBD1 matches at 8 bases. CDR1 is MNHEY and CDR2 is SVGAGI in the germline V gene. The V and J ends lost 6 bases and 3 bases, in that order; junction bases with no gene match: 10. This CDR3 has 16 amino acids. CDR3 nucleotides: TGTGCCAGCAGACCAAGACAGGGGATACTCAATCAGCCCCAGCATTCT. Protein sequence: CASRPRQGILNQPQHS.

On this clonotype: An end of the junction does not agree with germline; a read error may underlie this. V gene TRBV28 combines with J gene TRBJ2-7, with TRBD1 matching 8 bases. This CDR3 region has 15 residues. Germline V lookup: CDR1 MDHEN, CDR2 SYDVKM. The CDR3 DNA reads as TGTGCCAGCAGTCAAACCGGGACAGGCGCCTACGAGCGGTGCTTC. This gives the protein CASSQTGTGAYERCF.

Turning to this clonotype: A read error may produce the germline difference seen at one junction end. The V call is TRBV11-2, the J call TRBJ1-1, with 9 bases identical to TRBD1. The germline gives CDR1 SGHAT, CDR2 FQNNGV. The CDR3 spans 14 residues. DNA of the CDR3: TGCGCCAGCAGCATCGGGACAGGGACTACTGAAGCTTTCTTT. This sequence encodes CASSIGTGTTEAFF. The whole variable domain, filled in from reference TRBV11-2 and TRBJ1-1, reads EAGVAQSPRYKIIEKRQSVAFWCNPISGHATLYWYQQILGQGPKLLIQFQNNGVVDDSQLPKDRFSAERLKGVDSTLKIQPAKLEDSAVYLCASSIGTGTTEAFFGQGTRLTVV.

This clonotype has at least ten counts. The chain recombines TRBV6-5 with TRBJ1-5, with 7 bases identical to TRBD1. Germline V lookup: CDR1 MNHEY, CDR2 SVGAGI. Unmatched junction bases numbered 6, after V lost 5 bases and J lost 2 bases. The CDR3 sequence is 15 residues long. The CDR3 region is CASSRTGLGNQPQHF. The CDR3 nucleotides read TGTGCCAGCAGTCGGACAGGTTTGGGCAATCAGCCCCAGCATTTT.

On this clonotype itself: Because the CDR3 is missing its conserved closing phenylalanine or tryptophan, this is likely a read error. The chain has TRBV6-4 and TRBJ2-3; D is possibly TRBD2 (5 bases). In germline, CDR1 is MRHNA, CDR2 SNTAGT. This CDR3 is 16 amino acids long. The CDR3 sequence is CASSDVARGSTDTQYL. CDR3 coding DNA: TGTGCCAGCAGTGACGTAGCGAGAGGGTCCACAGATACTCAGTATCTT.

On this clonotype: At one boundary the junction diverges from the germline segment, which might be a read error. The V call is TRBV7-8, the J call TRBJ2-2; D gene uncertain. Germline V gene data show CDR1 as SGHVS and CDR2 as FQNEAQ. The CDR3 consists of 11 residues. The CDR3: CTSSLTGELFF. In DNA, the CDR3 is TGTACCAGCAGCCTCACCGGGGAGCTGTTTTTT.

This clonotype was detected once. The junction differs from germline at one of its ends, possibly a read error. The chain links TRBV4-1 to TRBJ1-2, with D maybe TRBD1 (5 bases). The CDR3 has 20 amino acids. Germline V gives CDR1 MGHRA, CDR2 YSYEKL. The CDR3 loop reads CAGSQPAENDLREVNYGHTF. The CDR3 DNA is TGCGCCGGCAGCCAACCAGCGGAAAATGACCTCAGGGAAGTTAACTATGGCCACACCTTC.

Comment on this clonotype: Mismatch with germline at one junction end may stem from a read error. The chain carries TRBV5-1 and TRBJ2-7, with TRBD2 matching over 10 bases. This CDR3 region has 17 residues. In germline, CDR1 is SGHRS, CDR2 YFSETQ. CDR3 amino acids: CASSAWQSSGSPYQQYF. Written as DNA, the CDR3 is TGCGCCAGCAGCGCCTGGCAGTCTAGCGGGAGCCCCTACCAGCAGTACTTC.

Turning to this clonotype: A read error may be the cause here, since a much bigger clone is one base away. Because the CDR3 is missing its conserved closing phenylalanine or tryptophan, this is likely a read error. CDR3 nucleotide sequence: TGTGCCAGCAACGACGCCGGGAGCCTTCGCAATGAGCAGTTCTCC. It encodes CASNDAGSLRNEQFS. This sequence joins TRBV28 and TRBJ2-1, with D tentatively TRBD2 (6 bases). The CDR3 has 15 residues. CDR1 MDHEN and CDR2 SYDVKM come from the germline V gene. Trimming left V 7 bases short and J 6 bases short, with 19 bases between.

Ten or more counts support this clonotype. This chain connects TRBV28 to TRBJ2-2; D gene uncertain. The V and J ends lost 1 base and 3 bases respectively, with 6 bases between them. Germline-derived CDR1 and CDR2 are MDHEN and SYDVKM. This CDR3 is built from 14 residues. The CDR3 region is CASSLLAHTGELFF. The CDR3 DNA reads TGTGCCAGCAGTTTATTAGCTCACACCGGGGAGCTGTTTTTT.

Comment on this clonotype: One end of the junction is discordant with germline, which a read error may explain. The CDR3 spells CANSQGDSRGRASYGYTF. In DNA form, the CDR3 reads TGTGCCAACAGCCAAGGGGACAGCCGTGGAAGGGCCTCCTATGGCTACACCTTC. This sequence joins TRBV4-2 and TRBJ1-2, with TRBD1 identical over 7 bases. This CDR3 is built from 18 residues. The germline CDR1 and CDR2 sequences are LGHNA and YNFKEQ.

For this clonotype: A much more abundant neighbour one base away suggests this may be a read error. The chain employs TRBV28 and TRBJ2-7; 9 bases map to TRBD1. The CDR3 is made up of 15 amino acids. CDR1 and CDR2 (germline): MDHEN, SYDVKM. V shed 3 bases, J shed 8 bases, and the junction held 11 bases outside the gene matches. The CDR3 reads CASSFTGGGLRKQYF. As DNA, the CDR3 is TGTGCCAGCAGTTTCACAGGGGGCGGTCTTCGCAAGCAGTACTTC. Combining the CDR3 with reference TRBV28 and TRBJ2-7 gives the whole variable domain DVKVTQSSRYLVKRTGEKVFLECVQDMDHENMFWYRQDPGLGLRLIYFSYDVKMKEKGDIPEGYSVSREKKERFSLILESASTNQTSMYLCASSFTGGGLRKQYFGPGTRLTVT.

This clonotype was seen a handful of times. A much larger clone differs from this one at a single base, so this may be a read error. The chain is built from TRBV7-9 and TRBJ2-1; 9 positions agree with TRBD1. The CDR3 covers 14 residues. Germline CDR1 reads SEHNR; CDR2 reads FQNEAQ (reference sequence). This CDR3 reads CASSSGTGNNEHFF. As DNA, the CDR3 is TGTGCCAGCAGCTCCGGGACAGGGAACAATGAGCATTTCTTC.

Of note for this clonotype: One junction end disagrees with the germline gene, perhaps due to a read error. This chain connects TRBV11-2 to TRBJ1-1; no reliable D call. The CDR3 covers 16 residues. The germline V gene has CDR1 SGHAT and CDR2 FQNNGV. The CDR3 region is CANSARRRPLNTEAFF. CDR3 nucleotide sequence: TGTGCCAACAGCGCCCGGCGGAGGCCCCTGAATACTGAAGCTTTCTTT.